This entry features one T cell receptor beta chain sequence. The antigen remains unidentified. Clones were sequenced by immunoSEQ multiplex PCR, and TCRdb holds only the in-frame ones, with some missing. This sample carries tens of thousands of clones, about 87% of them seen once, and the ten largest clones take 0.65% to 0.7%. The CDR3 sequence is 12 residues long. Germline V gene lookup returns CDR1 SQVTM and CDR2 ANQGSEA. The trim removed 6 bases at V and 8 bases at J, leaving 7 bases unmatched. This record comes from a study of OX40 agonist ivuxolimab in advanced cancers. At the level of the study: Among those enrolled, mean age was 60 years (range about 23 to 90) and about 82% were male. Study outcomes and limitations: Nonresponders, in some cases, also had low normalized T-cell clonal expansion.

This clonotype was sampled from an adult with an advanced solid tumor such as melanoma, head and neck, liver or kidney cancer. Material: CD4+ or CD8+ T cells sorted from blood, obtained in a trial of the OX40 agonist ivuxolimab. This chain joins TRBV29-1 and TRBJ2-3, with 8 bases lining up with TRBD1. CDR3 region: CSVGQGRSTQYF. The CDR3 DNA is TGCAGCGTAGGACAGGGTAGGAGTACGCAGTATTTT.